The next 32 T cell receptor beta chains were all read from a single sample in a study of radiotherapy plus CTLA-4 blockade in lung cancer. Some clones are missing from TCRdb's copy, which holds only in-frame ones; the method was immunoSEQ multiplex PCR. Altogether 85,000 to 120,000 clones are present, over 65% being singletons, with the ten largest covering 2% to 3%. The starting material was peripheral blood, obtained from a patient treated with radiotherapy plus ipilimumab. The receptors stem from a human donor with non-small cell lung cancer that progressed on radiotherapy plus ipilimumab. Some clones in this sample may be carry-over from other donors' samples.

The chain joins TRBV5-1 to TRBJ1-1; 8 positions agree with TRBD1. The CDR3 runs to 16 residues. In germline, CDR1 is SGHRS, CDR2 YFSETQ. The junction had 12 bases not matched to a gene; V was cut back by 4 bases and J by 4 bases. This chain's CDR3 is CASSTDRGGLGTEAFF. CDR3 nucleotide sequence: TGCGCCAGCAGCACCGACAGGGGTGGTTTAGGCACTGAAGCTTTCTTT.

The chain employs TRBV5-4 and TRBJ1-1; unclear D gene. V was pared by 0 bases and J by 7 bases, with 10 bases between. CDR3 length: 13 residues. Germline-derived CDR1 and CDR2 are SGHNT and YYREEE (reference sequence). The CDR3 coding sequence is TGTGCCAGCAGCTTGGACTATCTAAGTGAAGCTTTCTTT. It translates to CASSLDYLSEAFF.

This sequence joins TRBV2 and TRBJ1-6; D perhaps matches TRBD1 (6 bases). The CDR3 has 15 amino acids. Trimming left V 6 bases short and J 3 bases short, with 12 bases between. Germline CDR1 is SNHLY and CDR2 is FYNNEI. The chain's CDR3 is CASSKGRGYNSPLHF. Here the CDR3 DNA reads TGTGCCAGCAGCAAAGGCAGGGGCTATAATTCACCCCTCCACTTT.

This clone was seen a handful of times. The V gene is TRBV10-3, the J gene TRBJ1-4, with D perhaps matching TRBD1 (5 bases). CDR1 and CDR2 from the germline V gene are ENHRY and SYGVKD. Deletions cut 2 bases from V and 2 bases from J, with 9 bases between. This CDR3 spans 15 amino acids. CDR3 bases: TGTGCCATCAGTGAGCATGGGACGACTAATGAAAAACTGTTTTTT. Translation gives CAISEHGTTNEKLFF.

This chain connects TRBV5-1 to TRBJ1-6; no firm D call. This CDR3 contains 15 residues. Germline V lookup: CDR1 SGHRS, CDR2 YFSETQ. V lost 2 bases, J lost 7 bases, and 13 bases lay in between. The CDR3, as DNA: TGCGCCAGCAGCTTCGACCCATTTTCGAATTCACCCCTCCACTTT. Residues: CASSFDPFSNSPLHF.

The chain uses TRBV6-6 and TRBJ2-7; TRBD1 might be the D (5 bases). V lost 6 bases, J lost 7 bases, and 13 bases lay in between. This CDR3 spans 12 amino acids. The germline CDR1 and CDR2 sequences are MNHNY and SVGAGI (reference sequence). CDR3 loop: CASSPGSREQYF. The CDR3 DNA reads TGTGCCAGCAGCCCAGGGTCGAGGGAGCAGTACTTC.

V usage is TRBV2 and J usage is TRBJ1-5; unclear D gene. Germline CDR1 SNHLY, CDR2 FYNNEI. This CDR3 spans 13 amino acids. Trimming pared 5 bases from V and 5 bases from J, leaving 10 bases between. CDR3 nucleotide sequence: TGTGCCAGCAGTCAAGACGGCGATCAGCCCCAGCATTTT. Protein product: CASSQDGDQPQHF.

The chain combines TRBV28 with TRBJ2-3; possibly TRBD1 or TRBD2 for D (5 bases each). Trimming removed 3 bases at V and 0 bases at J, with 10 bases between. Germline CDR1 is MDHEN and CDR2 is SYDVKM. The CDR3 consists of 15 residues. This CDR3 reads CASSLGGGSTDTQYF. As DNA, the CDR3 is TGTGCCAGCAGTTTGGGTGGGGGTAGCACAGATACGCAGTATTTT.

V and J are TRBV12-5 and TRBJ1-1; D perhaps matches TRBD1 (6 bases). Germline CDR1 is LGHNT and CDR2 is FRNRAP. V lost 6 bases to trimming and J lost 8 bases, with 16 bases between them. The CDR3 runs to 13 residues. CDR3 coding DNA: TGTGCTAGTGGGGACAGTGGGTATTCGGAAGCTTTCTTT. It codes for CASGDSGYSEAFF.

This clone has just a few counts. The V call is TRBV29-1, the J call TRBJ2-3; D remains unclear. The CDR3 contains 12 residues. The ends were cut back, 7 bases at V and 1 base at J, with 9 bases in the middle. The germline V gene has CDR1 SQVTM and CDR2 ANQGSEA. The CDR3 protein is CSDLGRTDTQYF. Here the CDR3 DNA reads TGCAGCGACTTAGGTCGCACAGATACGCAGTATTTT.

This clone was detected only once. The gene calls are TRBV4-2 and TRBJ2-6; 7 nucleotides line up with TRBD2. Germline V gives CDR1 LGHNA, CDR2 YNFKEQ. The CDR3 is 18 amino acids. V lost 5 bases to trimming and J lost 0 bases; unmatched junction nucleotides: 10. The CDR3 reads CASSLVLAADSGANVLTF. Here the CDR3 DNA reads TGTGCCAGCAGCTTGGTTCTAGCGGCGGACTCTGGGGCCAACGTCCTGACTTTC.

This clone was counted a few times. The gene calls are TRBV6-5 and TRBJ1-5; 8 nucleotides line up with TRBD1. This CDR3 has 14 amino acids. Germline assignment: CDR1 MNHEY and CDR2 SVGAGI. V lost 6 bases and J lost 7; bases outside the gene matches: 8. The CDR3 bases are TGTGCCAGCAGCTCGACAGGGGATTGGCAGCCCCAGCATTTT. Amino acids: CASSSTGDWQPQHF.

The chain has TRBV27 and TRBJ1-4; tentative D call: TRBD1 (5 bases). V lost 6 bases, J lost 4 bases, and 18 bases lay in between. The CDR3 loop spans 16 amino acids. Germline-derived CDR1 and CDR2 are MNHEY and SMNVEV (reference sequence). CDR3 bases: TGTGCCAGCAGCCCCGCCGGGGGTGGGTTTAATGAAAAACTGTTTTTT. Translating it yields CASSPAGGGFNEKLFF.

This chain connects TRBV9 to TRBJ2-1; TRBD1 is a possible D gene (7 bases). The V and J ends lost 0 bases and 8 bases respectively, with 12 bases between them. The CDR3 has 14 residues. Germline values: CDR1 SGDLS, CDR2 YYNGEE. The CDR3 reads CASSVDPGGYEQFF. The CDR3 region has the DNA TGTGCCAGCAGCGTAGATCCAGGGGGGTATGAGCAGTTCTTC.

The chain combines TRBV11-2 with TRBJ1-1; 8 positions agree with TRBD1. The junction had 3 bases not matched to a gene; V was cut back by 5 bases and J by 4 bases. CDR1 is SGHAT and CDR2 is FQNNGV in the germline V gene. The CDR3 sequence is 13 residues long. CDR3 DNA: TGTGCCAGCAGCCCCACAGGGGGCACTGAAGCTTTCTTT. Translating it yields CASSPTGGTEAFF.

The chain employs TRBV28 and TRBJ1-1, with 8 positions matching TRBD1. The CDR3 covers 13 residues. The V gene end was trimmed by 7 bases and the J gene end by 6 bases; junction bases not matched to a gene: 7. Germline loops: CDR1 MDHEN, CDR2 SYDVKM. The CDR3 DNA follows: TGTGCCAGCACCACAGGGGGAAGAGCTGAAGCTTTCTTT. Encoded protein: CASTTGGRAEAFF.

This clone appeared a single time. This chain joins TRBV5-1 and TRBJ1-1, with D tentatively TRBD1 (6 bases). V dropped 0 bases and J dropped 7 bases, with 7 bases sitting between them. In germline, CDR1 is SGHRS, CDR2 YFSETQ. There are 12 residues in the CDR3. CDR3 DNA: TGCGCCAGCAGCTTGGAAGGGGGTGAAGCTTTCTTT. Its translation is CASSLEGGEAFF.

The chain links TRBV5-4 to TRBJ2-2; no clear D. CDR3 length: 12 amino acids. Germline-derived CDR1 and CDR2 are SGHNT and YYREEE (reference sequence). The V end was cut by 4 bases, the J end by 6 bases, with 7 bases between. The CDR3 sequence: CASSIVAGELFF. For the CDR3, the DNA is TGTGCCAGCAGCATTGTGGCCGGGGAGCTGTTTTTT.

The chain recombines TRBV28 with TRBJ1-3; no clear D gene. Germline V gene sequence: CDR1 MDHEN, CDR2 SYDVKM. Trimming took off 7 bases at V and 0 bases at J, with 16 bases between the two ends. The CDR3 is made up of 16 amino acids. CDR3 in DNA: TGTGCCAGCATCGTTCGGAACAGTATCTCTGGAAACACCATATATTTT. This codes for CASIVRNSISGNTIYF.

For the CDR3, the DNA is TGTGCCATCAGTGAGTCTCTGGACAGGGCCGAGCAGTACTTC. It yields the protein CAISESLDRAEQYF. The J gene is TRBJ2-7, the V gene TRBV10-3, with 8 bases lining up with TRBD1. Germline V gives CDR1 ENHRY, CDR2 SYGVKD. Trimming at V came to 0 bases and at J to 6 bases, leaving 4 bases not matched to a gene. CDR3 length: 14 residues.

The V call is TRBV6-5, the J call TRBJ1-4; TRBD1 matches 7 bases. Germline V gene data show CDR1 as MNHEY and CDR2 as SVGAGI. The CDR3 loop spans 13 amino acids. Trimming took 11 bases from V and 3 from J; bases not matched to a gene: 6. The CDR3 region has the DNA TGTGCCGGGGGAACAGGGGCTAATGAAAAACTGTTTTTT. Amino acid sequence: CAGGTGANEKLFF.

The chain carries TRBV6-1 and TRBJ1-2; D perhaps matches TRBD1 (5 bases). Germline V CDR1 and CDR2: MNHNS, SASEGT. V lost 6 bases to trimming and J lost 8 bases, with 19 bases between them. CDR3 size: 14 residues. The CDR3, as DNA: TGTGCCAGCAGATACGACAGCCTCCTCAGAGGCTACACCTTC. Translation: CASRYDSLLRGYTF.

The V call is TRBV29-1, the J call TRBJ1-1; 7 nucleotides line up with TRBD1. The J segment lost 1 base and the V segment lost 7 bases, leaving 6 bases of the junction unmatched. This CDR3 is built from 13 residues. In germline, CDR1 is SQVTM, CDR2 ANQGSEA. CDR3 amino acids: CSAMGQTNTEAFF. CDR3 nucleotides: TGCAGCGCGATGGGACAGACGAACACTGAAGCTTTCTTT.

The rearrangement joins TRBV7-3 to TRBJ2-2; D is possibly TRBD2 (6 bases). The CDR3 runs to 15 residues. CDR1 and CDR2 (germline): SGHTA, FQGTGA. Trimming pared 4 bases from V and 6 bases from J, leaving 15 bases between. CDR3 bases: TGTGCCAGCAGCTCCGGGGGTTTTTACTCCGGGGAGCTGTTTTTT. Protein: CASSSGGFYSGELFF.

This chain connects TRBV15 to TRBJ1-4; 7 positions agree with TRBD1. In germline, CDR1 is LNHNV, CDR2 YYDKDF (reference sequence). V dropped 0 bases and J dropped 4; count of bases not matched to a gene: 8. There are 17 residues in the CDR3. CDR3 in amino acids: CATSRDTGTEVNEKLFF. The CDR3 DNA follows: TGTGCCACCAGCAGAGATACGGGGACAGAAGTTAATGAAAAACTGTTTTTT.

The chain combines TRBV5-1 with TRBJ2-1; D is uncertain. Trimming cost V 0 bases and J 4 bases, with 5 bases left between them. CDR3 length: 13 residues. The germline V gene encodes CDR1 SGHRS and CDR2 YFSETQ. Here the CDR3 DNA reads TGCGCCAGCAGCTTGGACGTGTACAATGAGCAGTTCTTC. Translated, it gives CASSLDVYNEQFF.

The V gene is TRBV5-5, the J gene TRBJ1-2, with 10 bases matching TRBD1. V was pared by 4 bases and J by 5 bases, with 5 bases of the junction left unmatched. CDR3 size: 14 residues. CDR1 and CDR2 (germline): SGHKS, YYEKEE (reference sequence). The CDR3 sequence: CASSRQGAGYGYTF. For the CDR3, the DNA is TGTGCCAGCAGCCGACAGGGGGCTGGGTATGGCTACACCTTC.

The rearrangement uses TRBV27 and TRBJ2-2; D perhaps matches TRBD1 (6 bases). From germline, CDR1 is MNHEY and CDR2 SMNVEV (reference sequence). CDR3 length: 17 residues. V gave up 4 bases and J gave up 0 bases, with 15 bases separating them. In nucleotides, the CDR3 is TGTGCCAGCAGTTCTAGATCAGGGACATCGAACACCGGGGAGCTGTTTTTT. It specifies CASSSRSGTSNTGELFF.

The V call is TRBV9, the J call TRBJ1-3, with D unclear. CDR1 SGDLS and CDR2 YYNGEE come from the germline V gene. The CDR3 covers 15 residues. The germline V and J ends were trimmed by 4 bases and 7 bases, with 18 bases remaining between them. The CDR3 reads CASSPPPGMRNTIYF. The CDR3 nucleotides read TGTGCCAGCAGCCCACCCCCAGGTATGAGGAACACCATATATTTT.

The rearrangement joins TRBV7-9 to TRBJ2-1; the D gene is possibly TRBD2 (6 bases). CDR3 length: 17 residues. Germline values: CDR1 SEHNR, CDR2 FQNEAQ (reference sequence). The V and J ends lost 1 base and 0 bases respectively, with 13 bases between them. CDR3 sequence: CASSLVRGTPSYNEQFF. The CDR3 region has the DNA TGTGCCAGCAGCTTAGTCCGCGGGACCCCCTCCTACAATGAGCAGTTCTTC.

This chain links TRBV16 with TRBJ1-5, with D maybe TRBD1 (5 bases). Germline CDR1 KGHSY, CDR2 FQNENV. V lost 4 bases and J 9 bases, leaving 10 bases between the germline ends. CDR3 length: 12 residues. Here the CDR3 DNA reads TGTGCCAGCAGCCTGGGGGAGACGCCCCAGCATTTT. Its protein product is CASSLGETPQHF.

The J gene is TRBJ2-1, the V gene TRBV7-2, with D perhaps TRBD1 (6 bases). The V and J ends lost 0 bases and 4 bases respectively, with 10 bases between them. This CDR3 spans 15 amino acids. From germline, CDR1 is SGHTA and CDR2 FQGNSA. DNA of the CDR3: TGTGCCAGCAGCTTAGCGGGGGCCCTTTACAATGAGCAGTTCTTC. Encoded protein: CASSLAGALYNEQFF.